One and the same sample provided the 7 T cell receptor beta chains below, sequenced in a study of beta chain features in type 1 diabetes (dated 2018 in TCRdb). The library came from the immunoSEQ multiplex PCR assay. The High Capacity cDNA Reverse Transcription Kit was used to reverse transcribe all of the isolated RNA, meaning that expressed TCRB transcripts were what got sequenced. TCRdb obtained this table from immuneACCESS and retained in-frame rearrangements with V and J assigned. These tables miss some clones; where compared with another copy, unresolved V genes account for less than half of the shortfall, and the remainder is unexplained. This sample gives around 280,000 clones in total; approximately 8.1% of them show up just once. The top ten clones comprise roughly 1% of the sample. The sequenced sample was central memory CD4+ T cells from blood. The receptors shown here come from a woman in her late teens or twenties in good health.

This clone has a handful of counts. The CDR3 sequence: CASTLYTNTGELFF. The CDR3 nucleotides are TGTGCCAGCACCCTTTACACGAACACCGGGGAGCTGTTTTTT. This chain joins TRBV11-2 and TRBJ2-2, with no clear D. There are 14 residues in the CDR3. CDR1 SGHAT and CDR2 FQNNGV come from the germline V gene. Trimming stripped 7 bases from V and 0 bases from J, with 9 bases between. The full variable domain, with the rest looked up from reference TRBV11-2 and TRBJ2-2, is EAGVAQSPRYKIIEKRQSVAFWCNPISGHATLYWYQQILGQGPKLLIQFQNNGVVDDSQLPKDRFSAERLKGVDSTLKIQPAKLEDSAVYLCASTLYTNTGELFFGEGSRLTVL.

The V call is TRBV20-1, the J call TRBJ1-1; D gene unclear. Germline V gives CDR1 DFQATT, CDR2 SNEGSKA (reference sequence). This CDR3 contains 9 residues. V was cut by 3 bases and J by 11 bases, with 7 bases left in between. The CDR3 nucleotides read TGCAGTGCTAGGTCTAGGGCTTTCTTT. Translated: CSARSRAFF.

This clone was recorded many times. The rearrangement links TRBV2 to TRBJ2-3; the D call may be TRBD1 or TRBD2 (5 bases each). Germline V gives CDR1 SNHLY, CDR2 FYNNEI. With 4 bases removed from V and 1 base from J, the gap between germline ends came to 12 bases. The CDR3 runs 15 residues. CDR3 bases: TGTGCCAGCAGTGTACTGGGGGACGGCACAGATACGCAGTATTTT. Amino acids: CASSVLGDGTDTQYF. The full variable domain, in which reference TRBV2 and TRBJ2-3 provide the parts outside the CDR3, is EPEVTQTPSHQVTQMGQEVILRCVPISNHLYFYWYRQILGQKVEFLVSFYNNEISEKSEIFDDQFSVERPDGSNFTLKIRSTKLEDSAMYFCASSVLGDGTDTQYFGPGTRLTVL.

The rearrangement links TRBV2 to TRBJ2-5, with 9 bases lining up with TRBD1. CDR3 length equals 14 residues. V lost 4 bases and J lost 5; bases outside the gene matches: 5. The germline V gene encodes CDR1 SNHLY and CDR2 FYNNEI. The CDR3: CASSGGTGIETQYF. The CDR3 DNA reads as TGTGCCAGCAGTGGCGGGACAGGGATTGAGACCCAGTACTTC.

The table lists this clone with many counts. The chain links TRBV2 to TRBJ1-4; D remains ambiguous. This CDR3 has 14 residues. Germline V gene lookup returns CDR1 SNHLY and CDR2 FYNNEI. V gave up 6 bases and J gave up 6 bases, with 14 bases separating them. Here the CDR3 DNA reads TGTGCCAGCAGGGAGTCAGGAGGACATGAAAAACTGTTTTTT. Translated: CASRESGGHEKLFF.

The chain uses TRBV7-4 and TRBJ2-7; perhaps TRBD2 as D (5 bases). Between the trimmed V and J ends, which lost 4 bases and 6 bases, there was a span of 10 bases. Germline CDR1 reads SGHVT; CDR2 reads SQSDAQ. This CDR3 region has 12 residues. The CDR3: CASSYPGTEQYV. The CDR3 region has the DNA TGTGCCAGCAGCTACCCGGGAACCGAGCAGTACGTC.

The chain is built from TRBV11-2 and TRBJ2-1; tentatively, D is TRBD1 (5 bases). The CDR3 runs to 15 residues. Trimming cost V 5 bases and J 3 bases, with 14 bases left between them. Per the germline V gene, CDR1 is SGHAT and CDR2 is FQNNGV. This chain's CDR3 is CASSKGSSSYNEQFF. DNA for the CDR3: TGTGCCAGCAGCAAGGGGTCCAGCAGCTACAATGAGCAGTTCTTC.